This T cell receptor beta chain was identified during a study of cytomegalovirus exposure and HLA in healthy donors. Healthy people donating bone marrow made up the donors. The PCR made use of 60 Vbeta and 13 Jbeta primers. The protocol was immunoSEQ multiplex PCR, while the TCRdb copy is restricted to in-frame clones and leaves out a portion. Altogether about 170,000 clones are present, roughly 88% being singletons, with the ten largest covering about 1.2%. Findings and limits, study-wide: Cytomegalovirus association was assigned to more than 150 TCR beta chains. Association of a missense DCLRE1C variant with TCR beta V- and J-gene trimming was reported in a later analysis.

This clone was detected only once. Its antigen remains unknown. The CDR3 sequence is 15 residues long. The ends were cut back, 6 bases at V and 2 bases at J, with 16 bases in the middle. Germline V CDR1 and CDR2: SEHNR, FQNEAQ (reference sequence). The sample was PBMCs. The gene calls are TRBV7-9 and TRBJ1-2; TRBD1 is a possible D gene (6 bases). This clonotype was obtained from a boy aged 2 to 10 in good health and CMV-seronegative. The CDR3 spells CASSKSDRSNYGYTF. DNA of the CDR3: TGTGCCAGCAGTAAATCAGACAGGAGCAACTATGGCTACACCTTC.